This T cell receptor beta chain was captured by sequencing in a study of cytomegalovirus exposure and HLA in healthy donors. About the study: Early released data had about 85 million unique TCRs, all coming from HLA-typed donors. Study-level points and caveats: The authors reported that TCR beta sequences could predict HLA-A and HLA-B alleles. These predictions were accurate for most subjects in the first cohort. By HLA locus, TCR association rates varied in a later analysis, with DRB1 showing the most and HLA-C the fewest. Specificity of a few CMV-associated chains for CMV antigens was verified in vitro.

Comment on this clone: Antigen unknown.

Trimming pared 4 bases from V and 5 bases from J, leaving 14 bases between. The CDR3 length is 14 residues. Germline V CDR1 and CDR2: SGHTA, FQGNSA. Primers included in the PCR were 60 Vbeta and 13 Jbeta primers. Method: immunoSEQ multiplex PCR; TCRdb's copy keeps in-frame clones and lacks some. The sample has approximately 70,000 clones; approximately 78% are singletons. Input material: PBMCs. The chain links TRBV7-2 to TRBJ2-5; D is perhaps TRBD1 (5 bases). This TCR came from a woman aged 30 to 39 in good health and CMV-seronegative. CDR3 region: CASSYLGHGETQYF. The CDR3 nucleotides are TGTGCCAGCAGCTACCTTGGACACGGCGAGACCCAGTACTTC. The full variable domain, completed using reference TRBV7-2 and TRBJ2-5, is GAGVSQSPSNKVTEKGKDVELRCDPISGHTALYWYRQSLGQGLEFLIYFQGNSAPDKSGLPSDRFSAERTGGSVSTLTIQRTQQEDSAVYLCASSYLGHGETQYFGPGTRLLVL.